This TCR beta chain was profiled in a study of shared clonotypes between healthy human individuals. Points on this clone: The antigen is not known.

Whole-study results and caveats: Clonotypes which were not shared had lower generation probabilities than clonotypes that all four donors shared.

Germline CDR1 reads WSHSY; CDR2 reads SAAADI. J gave up 8 bases and V 5 bases, and 9 bases lay outside the gene matches. The CDR3 runs to 15 residues. CD45RA-negative memory and CD45RA+ naive subsets were split from the CD4+ cells. Each subset's genomic DNA was shared equally among a number of immunoSEQ plates. TCRdb keeps only in-frame clones here, not all; method: immunoSEQ multiplex PCR. The table lists fewer than 3 million clones, around 90% of them singletons, with around 0.38% in the top ten. The sequence was obtained from a man between 18 and 35 years old in good health. Some clones in this sample may be carry-over from other donors' samples. The specimen sequenced was naive CD4+ T cells from PBMCs. Subset indicated: CD45RA+ positively selected. The chain uses TRBV10-2 and TRBJ1-2, with 12 bases identical to TRBD1. CDR3 coding DNA: TGCGCCAGCAGTCTCATGGGACAGGGGGCGAGGGGCTACACCTTC. Amino acids: CASSLMGQGARGYTF.